A selection of T cell receptor beta chains follows, all from one sample in a study of cytomegalovirus exposure and HLA in healthy donors. Sequencing was performed with immunoSEQ multiplex PCR; in TCRdb, only in-frame clones are kept and a portion is missing. The sample contains over 100,000 clones, over 65% of which appear only once. Sequencing was carried out using PBMCs. The receptors derive from a female donor in good health and CMV-seropositive. The CDR3 runs from the conserved cysteine through the conserved F or W. The D gene is left open where the match is weak. A clone size is listed for some rows: how often the clone was seen (once, few, many), or a class if it is expanded.

V gene	D gene	J gene	clone size	CDR3 protein	CDR3 DNA
TRBV30	-	TRBJ1-4	-	CAWRAGVANEKLFF	TGTGCCTGGAGAGCAGGGGTGGCTAATGAAAAACTGTTTTTT
TRBV29-1	-	TRBJ1-1	few	CSVEDPRAGLNTEAFF	TGCAGCGTTGAAGATCCTCGTGCGGGGTTGAACACTGAAGCTTTCTTT
TRBV29-1	TRBD1	TRBJ1-2	-	CSGLTQGAGSGYTF	TGCAGCGGACTAACACAGGGGGCAGGTTCGGGCTACACCTTC
TRBV2	-	TRBJ2-7	-	CASSFPTTYRSYEQYF	TGTGCCAGCAGTTTCCCCACGACTTATCGGTCCTACGAGCAGTACTTC
TRBV5-4	-	TRBJ1-3	-	CASSLGQRSGNTIYF	TGTGCCAGCAGCTTGGGGCAGCGCTCTGGAAACACCATATATTTT
TRBV29-1	TRBD2	TRBJ2-1	-	CSAQREDYNEQFF	TGCAGCGCCCAGCGGGAGGACTACAATGAGCAGTTCTTC
TRBV11-2	TRBD2	TRBJ2-5	-	CASSFRERGGVQETQYF	TGTGCCAGCAGCTTTAGGGAGCGGGGGGGCGTTCAAGAGACCCAGTACTTC
TRBV7-3	TRBD2	TRBJ2-1	-	CASSSIAGGPHNEQFF	TGTGCCAGCAGTTCCATAGCGGGCGGCCCTCACAATGAGCAGTTCTTC
TRBV6-1	TRBD1	TRBJ1-6	-	CASSLTGENSPLHF	TGTGCCAGCAGTTTGACAGGGGAAAATTCACCCCTCCACTTT
TRBV13	-	TRBJ1-5	-	CASSLAGNQPQHF	TGTGCCAGCAGCTTAGCCGGCAATCAGCCCCAGCATTTT
TRBV7-6	TRBD2	TRBJ2-7	few	CASSLLSEGLAYEQYF	TGTGCCAGCAGCTTATTGTCAGAGGGACTAGCCTACGAGCAGTACTTC
TRBV7-9	TRBD2	TRBJ2-2	-	CASSRRDSGRANAGELFF	TGTGCCAGCAGCCGAAGGGATAGCGGGAGGGCCAACGCCGGGGAGCTGTTTTTT
TRBV6-1	TRBD1	TRBJ2-1	-	CASSEQGALGNEQFF	TGTGCCAGCAGTGAACAGGGGGCCCTCGGTAATGAGCAGTTCTTC
TRBV11-1	TRBD1	TRBJ2-7	-	CASSPRDRGGYEQYF	TGTGCCAGCAGCCCCAGAGACAGGGGTGGTTACGAGCAGTACTTC
TRBV9	TRBD1	TRBJ2-3	few	CASSPLGQGIGDTQYF	TGTGCCAGCAGCCCCCTGGGACAGGGGATAGGAGATACGCAGTATTTT
TRBV28	-	TRBJ2-7	few	CASSLGGTGYEQYF	TGTGCCAGCAGCCTAGGAGGAACAGGGTACGAGCAGTACTTC
TRBV4-2	TRBD2	TRBJ2-1	-	CASSHVLAGAGNEQFF	TGTGCCAGCAGCCATGTACTAGCGGGAGCAGGCAATGAGCAGTTCTTC
TRBV18	TRBD1	TRBJ2-3	few	CASSPPDRGSTDTQYF	TGTGCCAGCTCACCTCCAGACAGGGGAAGCACAGATACGCAGTATTTT
TRBV27	-	TRBJ1-1	-	CASRRQGLYTEAFF	TGTGCCAGCAGGCGGCAGGGGTTGTATACTGAAGCTTTCTTT
TRBV6-5	TRBD1	TRBJ2-7	-	CASSPTGGSYEQYF	TGTGCCAGCAGCCCGACAGGGGGGTCCTACGAGCAGTACTTC